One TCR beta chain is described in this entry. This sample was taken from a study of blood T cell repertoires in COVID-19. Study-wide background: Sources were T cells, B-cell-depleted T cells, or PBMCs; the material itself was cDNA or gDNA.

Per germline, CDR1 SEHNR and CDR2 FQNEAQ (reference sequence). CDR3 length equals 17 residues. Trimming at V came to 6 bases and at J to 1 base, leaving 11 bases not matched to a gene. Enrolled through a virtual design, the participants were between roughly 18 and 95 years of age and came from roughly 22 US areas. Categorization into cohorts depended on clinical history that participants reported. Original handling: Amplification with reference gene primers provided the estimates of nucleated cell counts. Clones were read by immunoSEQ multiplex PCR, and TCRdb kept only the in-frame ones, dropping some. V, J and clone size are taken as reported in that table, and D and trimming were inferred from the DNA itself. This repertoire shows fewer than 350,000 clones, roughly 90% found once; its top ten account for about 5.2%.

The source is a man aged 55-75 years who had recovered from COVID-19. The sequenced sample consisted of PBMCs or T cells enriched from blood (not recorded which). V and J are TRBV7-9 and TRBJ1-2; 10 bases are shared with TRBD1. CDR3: CASSRRQGAPLNYGYTF. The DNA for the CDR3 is TGTGCCAGCAGTCGCCGACAGGGGGCCCCACTTAACTATGGCTACACCTTC.